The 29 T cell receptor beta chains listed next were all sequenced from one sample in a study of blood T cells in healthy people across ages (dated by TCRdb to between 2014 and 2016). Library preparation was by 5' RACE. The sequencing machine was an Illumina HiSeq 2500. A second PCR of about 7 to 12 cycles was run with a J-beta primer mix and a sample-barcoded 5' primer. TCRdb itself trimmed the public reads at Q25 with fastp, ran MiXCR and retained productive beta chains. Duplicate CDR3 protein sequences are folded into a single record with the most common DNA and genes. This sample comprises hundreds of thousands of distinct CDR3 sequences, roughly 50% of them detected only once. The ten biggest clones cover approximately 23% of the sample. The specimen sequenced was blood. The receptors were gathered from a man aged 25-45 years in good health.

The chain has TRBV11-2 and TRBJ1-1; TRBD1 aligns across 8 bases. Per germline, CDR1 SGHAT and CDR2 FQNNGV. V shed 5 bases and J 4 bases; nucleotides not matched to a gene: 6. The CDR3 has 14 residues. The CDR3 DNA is TGTGCCAGCAGCGGGTACAGGGGGAGCACTGAAGCTTTCTTT. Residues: CASSGYRGSTEAFF.

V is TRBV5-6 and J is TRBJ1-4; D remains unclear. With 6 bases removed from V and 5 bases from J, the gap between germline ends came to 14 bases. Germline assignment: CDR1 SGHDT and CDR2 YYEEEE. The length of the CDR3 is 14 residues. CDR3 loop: CASKKAGQNEKLFF. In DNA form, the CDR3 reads TGTGCCAGCAAAAAGGCCGGGCAGAATGAAAAACTGTTTTTT.

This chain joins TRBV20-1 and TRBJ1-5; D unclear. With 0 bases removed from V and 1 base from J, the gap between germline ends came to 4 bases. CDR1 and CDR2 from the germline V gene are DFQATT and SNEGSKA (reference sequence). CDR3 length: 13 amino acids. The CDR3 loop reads CSAREVSNQPQHF. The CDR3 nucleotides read TGCAGTGCTAGAGAGGTCAGCAATCAGCCCCAGCATTTT.

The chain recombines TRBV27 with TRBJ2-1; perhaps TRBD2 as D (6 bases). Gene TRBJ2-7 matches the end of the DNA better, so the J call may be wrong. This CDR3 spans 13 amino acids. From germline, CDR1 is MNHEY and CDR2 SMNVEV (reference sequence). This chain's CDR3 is CASSGGSYNEQYF. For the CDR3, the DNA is TGTGCCAGCAGTGGAGGGTCATACAATGAGCAGTACTTC.

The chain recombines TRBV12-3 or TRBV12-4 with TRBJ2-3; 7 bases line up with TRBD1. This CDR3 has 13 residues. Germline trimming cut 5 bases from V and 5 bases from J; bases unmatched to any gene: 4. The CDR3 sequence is CASSRDSQDTQYF. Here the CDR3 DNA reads TGTGCCAGCAGTCGGGACAGTCAAGATACGCAGTATTTT.

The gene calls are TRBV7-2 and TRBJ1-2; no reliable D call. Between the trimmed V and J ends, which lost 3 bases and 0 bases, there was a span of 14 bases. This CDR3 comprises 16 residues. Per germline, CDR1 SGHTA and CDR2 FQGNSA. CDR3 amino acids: CASSFRAGGTNYGYTF. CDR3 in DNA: TGTGCCAGCAGCTTCCGGGCCGGCGGAACTAACTATGGCTACACCTTC.

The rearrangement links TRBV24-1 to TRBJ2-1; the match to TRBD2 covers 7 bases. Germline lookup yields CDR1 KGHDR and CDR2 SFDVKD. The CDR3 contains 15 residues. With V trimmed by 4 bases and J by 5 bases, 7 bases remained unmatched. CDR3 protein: CATSDRAGADNEQFF. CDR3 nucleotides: TGTGCCACCAGTGACCGTGCGGGAGCGGACAATGAGCAGTTCTTC.

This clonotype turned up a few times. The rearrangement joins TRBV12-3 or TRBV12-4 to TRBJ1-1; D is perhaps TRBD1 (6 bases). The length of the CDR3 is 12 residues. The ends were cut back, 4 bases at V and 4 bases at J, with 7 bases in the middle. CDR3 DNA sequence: TGTGCCAGCAGTTACAGGGTCACTGAAGCTTTCTTT. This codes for CASSYRVTEAFF.

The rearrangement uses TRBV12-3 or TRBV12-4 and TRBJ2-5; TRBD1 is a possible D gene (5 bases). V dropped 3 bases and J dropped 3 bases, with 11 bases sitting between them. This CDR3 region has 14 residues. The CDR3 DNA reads TGTGCCAGCAGTTTTCTCTTAGGGGAAGAGACCCAGTACTTC. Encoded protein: CASSFLLGEETQYF.

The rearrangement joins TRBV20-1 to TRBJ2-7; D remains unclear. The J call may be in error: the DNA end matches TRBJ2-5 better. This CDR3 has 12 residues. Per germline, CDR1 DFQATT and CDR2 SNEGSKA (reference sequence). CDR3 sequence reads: CSASQDLETQYF. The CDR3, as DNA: TGCAGTGCTAGCCAGGATTTAGAGACCCAGTACTTC.

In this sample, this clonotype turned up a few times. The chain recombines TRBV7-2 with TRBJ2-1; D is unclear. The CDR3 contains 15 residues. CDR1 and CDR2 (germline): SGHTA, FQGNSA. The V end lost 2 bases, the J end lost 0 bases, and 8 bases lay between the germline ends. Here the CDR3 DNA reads TGTGCCAGCAGCTTAAAAACGAGCTCCTACAATGAGCAGTTCTTC. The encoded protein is CASSLKTSSYNEQFF.

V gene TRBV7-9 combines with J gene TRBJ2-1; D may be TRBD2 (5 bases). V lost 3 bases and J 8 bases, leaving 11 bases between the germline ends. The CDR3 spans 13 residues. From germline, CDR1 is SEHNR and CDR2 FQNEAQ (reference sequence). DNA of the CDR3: TGTGCCAGCAGCTTTAGGGAGAGCTATGAGCAGTTCTTC. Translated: CASSFRESYEQFF.

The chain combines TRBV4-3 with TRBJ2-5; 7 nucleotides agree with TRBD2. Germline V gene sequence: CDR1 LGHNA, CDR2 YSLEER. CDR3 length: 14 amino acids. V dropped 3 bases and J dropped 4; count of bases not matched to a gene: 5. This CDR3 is CASSQGEGTETQYF. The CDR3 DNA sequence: TGCGCCAGCAGCCAGGGGGAGGGAACAGAGACCCAGTACTTC.

The CDR3: CSAYDRVGQKLFF. In nucleotides, the CDR3 is TGCAGTGCTTACGACAGGGTCGGCCAAAAACTGTTTTTT. The chain carries TRBV20-1 and TRBJ1-4; TRBD1 matches at 7 bases. J was trimmed by 9 bases and V by 5 bases; bases with no gene match: 9. The germline V gene has CDR1 DFQATT and CDR2 SNEGSKA (reference sequence). The CDR3 covers 13 residues.

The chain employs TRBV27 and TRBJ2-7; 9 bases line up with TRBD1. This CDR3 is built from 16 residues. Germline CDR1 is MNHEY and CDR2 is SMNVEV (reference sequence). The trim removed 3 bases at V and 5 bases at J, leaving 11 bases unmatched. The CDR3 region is CASSFRDRERRHEQYF. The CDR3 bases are TGTGCCAGCAGTTTCCGGGACAGGGAGCGGAGGCACGAGCAGTACTTC.

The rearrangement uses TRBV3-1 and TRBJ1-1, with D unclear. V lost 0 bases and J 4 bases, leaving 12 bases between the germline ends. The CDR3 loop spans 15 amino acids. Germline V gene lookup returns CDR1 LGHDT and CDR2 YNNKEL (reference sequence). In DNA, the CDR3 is TGTGCCAGCAGCCAAGATTTCATGGTTGGCACTGAAGCTTTCTTT. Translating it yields CASSQDFMVGTEAFF.

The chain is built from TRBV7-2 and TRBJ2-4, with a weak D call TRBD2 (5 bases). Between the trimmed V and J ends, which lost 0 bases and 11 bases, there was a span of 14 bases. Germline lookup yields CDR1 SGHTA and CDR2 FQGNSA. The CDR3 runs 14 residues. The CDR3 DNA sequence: TGTGCCAGCAGCTTAGCGAGGGCCACCCGCCTTCAGTACTTC. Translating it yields CASSLARATRLQYF.

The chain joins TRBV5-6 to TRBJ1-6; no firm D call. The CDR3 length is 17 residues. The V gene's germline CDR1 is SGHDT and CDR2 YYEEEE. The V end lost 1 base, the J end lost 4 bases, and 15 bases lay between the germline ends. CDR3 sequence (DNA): TGTGCCAGCAGCTTGTTAGGGTCCTCAGCTTATAATTCACCCCTCCACTTT. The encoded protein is CASSLLGSSAYNSPLHF.

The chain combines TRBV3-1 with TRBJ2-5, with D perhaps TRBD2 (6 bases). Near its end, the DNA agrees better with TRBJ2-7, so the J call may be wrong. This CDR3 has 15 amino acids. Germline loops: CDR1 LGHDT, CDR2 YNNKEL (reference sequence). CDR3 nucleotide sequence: TGTGCCAGCAGCCTTACTCGGGAGTCCTATTGCGAGCAGTACTTC. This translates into CASSLTRESYCEQYF.

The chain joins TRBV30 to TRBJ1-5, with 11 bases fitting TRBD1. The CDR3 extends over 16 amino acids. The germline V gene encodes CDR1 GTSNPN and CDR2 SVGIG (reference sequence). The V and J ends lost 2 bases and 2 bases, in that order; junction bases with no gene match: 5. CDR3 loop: CAWSSGTGGGNQPQHF. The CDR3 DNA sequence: TGTGCCTGGAGTAGTGGGACAGGGGGTGGCAATCAGCCCCAGCATTTT.

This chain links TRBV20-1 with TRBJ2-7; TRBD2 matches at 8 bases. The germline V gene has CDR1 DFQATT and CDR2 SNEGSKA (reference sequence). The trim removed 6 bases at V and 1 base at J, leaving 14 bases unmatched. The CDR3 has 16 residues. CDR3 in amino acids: CSATPMVAGFSYEQYF. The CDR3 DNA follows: TGCAGTGCGACGCCCATGGTAGCGGGGTTTTCCTACGAGCAGTACTTC.

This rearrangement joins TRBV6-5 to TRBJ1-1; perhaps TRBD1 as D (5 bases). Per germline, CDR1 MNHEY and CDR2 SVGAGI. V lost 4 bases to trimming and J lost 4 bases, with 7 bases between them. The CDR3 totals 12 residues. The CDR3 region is CASSSGPTEAFF. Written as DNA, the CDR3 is TGTGCCAGCAGTTCGGGGCCCACTGAAGCTTTCTTT.

CDR3 amino acids: CSARDFDNSPLHF. CDR3 DNA: TGCAGTGCTAGAGATTTCGATAATTCACCCCTCCACTTT. The gene calls are TRBV20-1 and TRBJ1-6; no definite D call. This CDR3 contains 13 residues. Germline CDR1 and CDR2: DFQATT and SNEGSKA (reference sequence). With 0 bases removed from V and 5 bases from J, the gap between germline ends came to 5 bases.

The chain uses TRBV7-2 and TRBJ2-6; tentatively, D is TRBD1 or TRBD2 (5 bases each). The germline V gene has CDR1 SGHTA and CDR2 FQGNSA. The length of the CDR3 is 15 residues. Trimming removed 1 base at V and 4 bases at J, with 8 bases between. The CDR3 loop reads CASSLVGDGANVLTF. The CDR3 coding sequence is TGTGCCAGCAGCTTAGTGGGGGACGGGGCCAACGTCCTGACTTTC.

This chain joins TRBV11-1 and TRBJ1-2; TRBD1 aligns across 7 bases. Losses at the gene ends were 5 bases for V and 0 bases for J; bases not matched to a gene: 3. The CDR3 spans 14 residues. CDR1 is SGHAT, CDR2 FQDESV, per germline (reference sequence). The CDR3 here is CASSEDRPNYGYTF. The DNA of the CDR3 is TGTGCCAGCAGCGAGGACAGGCCTAACTATGGCTACACCTTC.

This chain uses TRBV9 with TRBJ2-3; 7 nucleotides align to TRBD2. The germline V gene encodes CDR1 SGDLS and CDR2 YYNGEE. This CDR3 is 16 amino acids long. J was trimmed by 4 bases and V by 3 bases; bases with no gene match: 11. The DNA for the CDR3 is TGTGCCAGCAGCGGACCTAGCGGTCCGATCCCAGATACGCAGTATTTT. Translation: CASSGPSGPIPDTQYF.

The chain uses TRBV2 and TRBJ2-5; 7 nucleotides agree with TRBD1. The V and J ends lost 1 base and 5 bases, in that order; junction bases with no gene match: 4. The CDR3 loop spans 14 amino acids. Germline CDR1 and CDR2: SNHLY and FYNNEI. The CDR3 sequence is CASSEVQGVETQYF. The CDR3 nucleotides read TGTGCCAGCAGTGAAGTCCAGGGGGTTGAGACCCAGTACTTC. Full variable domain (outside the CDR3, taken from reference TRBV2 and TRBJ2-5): EPEVTQTPSHQVTQMGQEVILRCVPISNHLYFYWYRQILGQKVEFLVSFYNNEISEKSEIFDDQFSVERPDGSNFTLKIRSTKLEDSAMYFCASSEVQGVETQYFGPGTRLLVL.

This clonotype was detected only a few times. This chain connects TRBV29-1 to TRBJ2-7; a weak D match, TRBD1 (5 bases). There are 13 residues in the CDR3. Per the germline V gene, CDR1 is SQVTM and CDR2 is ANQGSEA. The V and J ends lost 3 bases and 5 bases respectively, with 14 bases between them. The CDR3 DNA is TGCAGCGTTGAGTGGGGCTTTAGTGACGAGCAGTACTTC. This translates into CSVEWGFSDEQYF.

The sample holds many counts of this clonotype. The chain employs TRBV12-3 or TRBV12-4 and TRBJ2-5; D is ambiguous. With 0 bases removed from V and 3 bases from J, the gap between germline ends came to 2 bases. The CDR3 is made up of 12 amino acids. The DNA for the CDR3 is TGTGCCAGCAGTTTAGCGGAAGAGACCCAGTACTTC. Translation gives CASSLAEETQYF.